These T cell receptor beta chains were read from a single sample in a study of T cell responses to AZD1222 COVID-19 vaccine. The method was immunoSEQ multiplex PCR; TCRdb's version includes in-frame clones alone and lacks a portion of them. The repertoire holds 95,000 to 130,000 clones, with roughly 93% as singletons. The sequencing here drew on peripheral blood, taken 28 days after the second AZD1222 dose. These receptors all come from an adult who received the AZD1222 COVID-19 vaccine. CDR3s include the opening cysteine and the closing phenylalanine or tryptophan. Fields, in order: V gene, D gene, J gene, clone size, CDR3 protein, CDR3 DNA. The D gene is left open where the match is weak. Clone size is shown for a subset of rows, as once, few, many or a class of expanded clone.

v_gene: TRBV10-3; d_gene: TRBD2; j_gene: TRBJ2-5; abundance: -; CDR3aa: CAISEGLAGDLGGQETQYF; CDR3nt: TGTGCCATCAGTGAGGGACTAGCGGGAGATCTAGGGGGACAAGAGACCCAGTACTTC
v_gene: TRBV5-1; d_gene: -; j_gene: TRBJ1-3; abundance: -; CDR3aa: CASSFQWGDGTIYF; CDR3nt: TGCGCCAGCAGCTTTCAGTGGGGGGATGGCACCATATATTTT
v_gene: TRBV5-1; d_gene: TRBD1; j_gene: TRBJ1-6; abundance: -; CDR3aa: CASSFGQGNSPLHF; CDR3nt: TGCGCCAGCAGCTTCGGACAGGGGAATTCACCCCTCCACTTT
v_gene: TRBV10-1; d_gene: TRBD2; j_gene: TRBJ2-7; abundance: -; CDR3aa: CASSPGHSGTPYEQYF; CDR3nt: TGCGCCAGCAGTCCAGGGCATAGCGGGACCCCCTACGAGCAGTACTTC
v_gene: TRBV27; d_gene: -; j_gene: TRBJ2-7; abundance: -; CDR3aa: CASRGLGFYEQYF; CDR3nt: TGTGCCAGCAGGGGTCTAGGTTTCTACGAGCAGTACTTC
v_gene: TRBV19; d_gene: -; j_gene: TRBJ1-1; abundance: few; CDR3aa: CASTYRVQAFF; CDR3nt: TGTGCCAGTACCTATAGGGTCCAAGCTTTCTTT
v_gene: TRBV5-4; d_gene: TRBD2; j_gene: TRBJ2-7; abundance: -; CDR3aa: CASSLGTSAYEQYF; CDR3nt: TGTGCCAGCAGCTTGGGGACTAGCGCCTACGAGCAGTACTTC
v_gene: TRBV12-3/TRBV12-4; d_gene: -; j_gene: TRBJ1-1; abundance: -; CDR3aa: CASKEGPTEAFF; CDR3nt: TGTGCCAGTAAGGAGGGACCCACTGAAGCTTTCTTT
v_gene: TRBV11-3; d_gene: TRBD1; j_gene: TRBJ2-7; abundance: -; CDR3aa: CASSTGTGVSEQYF; CDR3nt: TGTGCCAGCAGCACCGGGACAGGGGTCTCCGAGCAGTACTTC
v_gene: TRBV19; d_gene: -; j_gene: TRBJ1-4; abundance: -; CDR3aa: CASSMRGEKLFF; CDR3nt: TGTGCCAGTAGTATGCGGGGTGAAAAACTGTTTTTT
v_gene: TRBV30; d_gene: -; j_gene: TRBJ2-3; abundance: -; CDR3aa: CAWSKPDRRRDRDTQYF; CDR3nt: TGTGCCTGGAGTAAGCCCGACAGGCGAAGGGACCGGGATACGCAGTATTTT
v_gene: TRBV18; d_gene: -; j_gene: TRBJ2-1; abundance: -; CDR3aa: CASSPPPLPSGEQFF; CDR3nt: TGTGCCAGCTCACCCCCACCCCTACCCTCAGGGGAGCAGTTCTTC
v_gene: TRBV5-6; d_gene: TRBD2; j_gene: TRBJ2-1; abundance: -; CDR3aa: CASSSQREGRYGEQFF; CDR3nt: TGTGCCAGCAGCTCGCAGCGGGAGGGCCGGTATGGTGAGCAGTTCTTC
v_gene: TRBV7-2; d_gene: TRBD2; j_gene: TRBJ2-3; abundance: -; CDR3aa: CASSPRTSPADTQYF; CDR3nt: TGTGCCAGCAGCCCACGGACTAGCCCCGCCGATACGCAGTATTTT
v_gene: TRBV6-4; d_gene: -; j_gene: TRBJ1-5; abundance: few; CDR3aa: CASSDSEQGNQPQHF; CDR3nt: TGTGCCAGCAGTGACTCGGAACAGGGCAATCAGCCCCAGCATTTT
v_gene: TRBV5-4; d_gene: -; j_gene: TRBJ1-2; abundance: -; CDR3aa: CASSSEGYGYTF; CDR3nt: TGTGCCAGCAGTTCGGAGGGCTATGGCTACACCTTC
v_gene: TRBV27; d_gene: -; j_gene: TRBJ2-1; abundance: -; CDR3aa: CASSLLSGSVDEQFF; CDR3nt: TGTGCCAGCAGTTTATTATCCGGGAGTGTCGATGAGCAGTTCTTC
v_gene: TRBV6-4; d_gene: -; j_gene: TRBJ2-1; abundance: -; CDR3aa: CASSDSSRGEYNEQFF; CDR3nt: TGTGCCAGCAGTGACTCGAGCAGGGGCGAATACAATGAGCAGTTCTTC
v_gene: TRBV7-9; d_gene: -; j_gene: TRBJ1-4; abundance: few; CDR3aa: CASTSRGDGKLFF; CDR3nt: TGTGCCAGCACTTCGAGGGGGGATGGAAAACTGTTTTTT
v_gene: TRBV5-1; d_gene: -; j_gene: TRBJ1-5; abundance: -; CDR3aa: CASSLGEDQPQHF; CDR3nt: TGCGCCAGCAGCTTAGGAGAAGATCAGCCCCAGCATTTT
v_gene: TRBV27; d_gene: TRBD1; j_gene: TRBJ1-2; abundance: -; CDR3aa: CASTPDRAANYGYTF; CDR3nt: TGTGCCAGCACCCCTGACAGGGCCGCTAACTATGGCTACACCTTC
v_gene: TRBV3-1/TRBV3-2; d_gene: -; j_gene: TRBJ1-5; abundance: -; CDR3aa: CASSQNQPQHF; CDR3nt: TGTGCCAGCAGCCAGAATCAGCCCCAGCATTTT
v_gene: TRBV18; d_gene: -; j_gene: TRBJ2-3; abundance: -; CDR3aa: CASSPVSEGDTQYF; CDR3nt: TGTGCCAGCTCACCCGTAAGCGAGGGAGATACGCAGTATTTT
v_gene: TRBV29-1; d_gene: -; j_gene: TRBJ2-2; abundance: -; CDR3aa: CSGEIGADGELFF; CDR3nt: TGCAGCGGGGAAATAGGGGCGGACGGGGAGCTGTTTTTT
v_gene: TRBV5-4; d_gene: TRBD1; j_gene: TRBJ1-1; abundance: -; CDR3aa: CASSSIYQGAQNTEAFF; CDR3nt: TGTGCCAGCAGCTCTATATACCAGGGGGCGCAGAACACTGAAGCTTTCTTT
v_gene: TRBV19; d_gene: -; j_gene: TRBJ1-1; abundance: -; CDR3aa: CASSITGTTGEAFF; CDR3nt: TGTGCCAGTAGTATAACCGGGACAACAGGTGAAGCTTTCTTT
v_gene: TRBV2; d_gene: -; j_gene: TRBJ1-1; abundance: once; CDR3aa: CASSRQTEAFF; CDR3nt: TGTGCCAGCAGTAGACAGACTGAAGCTTTCTTT
v_gene: TRBV7-2; d_gene: TRBD2; j_gene: TRBJ2-5; abundance: -; CDR3aa: CASSFSGTVSETQYF; CDR3nt: TGTGCCAGCAGCTTCAGCGGGACGGTTTCAGAGACCCAGTACTTC
v_gene: TRBV15; d_gene: -; j_gene: TRBJ1-4; abundance: -; CDR3aa: CATSREGRGGEKLFF; CDR3nt: TGTGCCACCAGCAGAGAGGGAAGGGGTGGTGAAAAACTGTTTTTT
v_gene: TRBV5-1; d_gene: TRBD2; j_gene: TRBJ2-7; abundance: -; CDR3aa: CASGTTSGSLNEQYF; CDR3nt: TGCGCCAGCGGAACGACTAGCGGGAGCTTGAACGAGCAGTACTTC
v_gene: TRBV6-5; d_gene: TRBD2; j_gene: TRBJ2-7; abundance: -; CDR3aa: CASSYSNGRLGEQYF; CDR3nt: TGTGCCAGCAGTTACTCGAACGGGAGGTTGGGAGAGCAGTACTTC
v_gene: TRBV3-1/TRBV3-2; d_gene: -; j_gene: TRBJ1-1; abundance: -; CDR3aa: CASSQAPLEAFF; CDR3nt: TGTGCCAGCAGCCAAGCGCCCCTTGAAGCTTTCTTT
v_gene: TRBV14; d_gene: -; j_gene: TRBJ2-1; abundance: -; CDR3aa: CASSYSGPLNEQFF; CDR3nt: TGTGCCAGCAGCTACTCCGGGCCTTTGAATGAGCAGTTCTTC
v_gene: TRBV4-2; d_gene: -; j_gene: TRBJ2-3; abundance: -; CDR3aa: CASSQAQGSEDTQYF; CDR3nt: TGTGCCAGCAGCCAAGCACAGGGCTCCGAAGATACGCAGTATTTT
v_gene: TRBV3-1/TRBV3-2; d_gene: -; j_gene: TRBJ1-1; abundance: -; CDR3aa: CASSRDTRPGGTEAFF; CDR3nt: TGTGCCAGCAGCCGGGATACAAGGCCGGGGGGCACTGAAGCTTTCTTT
v_gene: TRBV7-3; d_gene: -; j_gene: TRBJ2-2; abundance: -; CDR3aa: CASSQIANTGELFF; CDR3nt: TGTGCCAGCAGTCAAATAGCGAACACCGGGGAGCTGTTTTTT
v_gene: TRBV27; d_gene: TRBD1; j_gene: TRBJ1-3; abundance: -; CDR3aa: CASSLLPPGQGSGNTIYF; CDR3nt: TGTGCCAGCAGTTTGCTACCTCCGGGACAGGGATCCGGAAACACCATATATTTT
v_gene: TRBV18; d_gene: TRBD1; j_gene: TRBJ2-7; abundance: once; CDR3aa: CASSPQQGAVGYEQYF; CDR3nt: TGTGCCAGCTCACCTCAACAGGGGGCAGTGGGCTACGAGCAGTACTTC
v_gene: TRBV15; d_gene: -; j_gene: TRBJ1-2; abundance: -; CDR3aa: CATSRDRTGQGYTF; CDR3nt: TGTGCCACCAGCAGAGATCGAACAGGGCAGGGCTACACCTTC
v_gene: TRBV14; d_gene: TRBD1; j_gene: TRBJ2-3; abundance: -; CDR3aa: CASSVRQGITDTQYF; CDR3nt: TGTGCCAGCAGTGTGCGACAGGGAATCACAGATACGCAGTATTTT
v_gene: TRBV28; d_gene: -; j_gene: TRBJ1-5; abundance: -; CDR3aa: CASSLGSRQPQHF; CDR3nt: TGTGCCAGCAGTTTGGGTTCTAGGCAGCCCCAGCATTTT
v_gene: TRBV27; d_gene: TRBD1; j_gene: TRBJ1-2; abundance: -; CDR3aa: CASSLVGDRANYGYTF; CDR3nt: TGTGCCAGCAGTTTAGTCGGGGACAGGGCTAACTATGGCTACACCTTC
v_gene: TRBV5-1; d_gene: -; j_gene: TRBJ1-2; abundance: few; CDR3aa: CASSLGAADNYGYTF; CDR3nt: TGCGCCAGCAGCTTGGGAGCAGCGGATAACTATGGCTACACCTTC